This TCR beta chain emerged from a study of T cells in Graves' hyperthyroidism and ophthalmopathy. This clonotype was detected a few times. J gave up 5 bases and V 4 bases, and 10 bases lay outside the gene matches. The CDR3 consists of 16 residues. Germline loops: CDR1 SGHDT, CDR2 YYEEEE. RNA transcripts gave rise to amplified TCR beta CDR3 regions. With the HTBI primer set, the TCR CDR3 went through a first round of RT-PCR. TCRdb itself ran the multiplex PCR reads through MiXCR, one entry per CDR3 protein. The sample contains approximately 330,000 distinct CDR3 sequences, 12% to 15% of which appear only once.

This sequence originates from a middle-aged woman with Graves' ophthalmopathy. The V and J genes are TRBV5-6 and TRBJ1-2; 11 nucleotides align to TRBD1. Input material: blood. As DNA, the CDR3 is TGTGCCAGCAGCGTAGACCGGGACAGGGGGAATTATGGCTACACCTTC. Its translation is CASSVDRDRGNYGYTF.